Below are 23 T cell receptor beta chains sequenced from a single sample in a study of T-cell reconstitution after alpha-beta-depleted transplantation in children (dated by TCRdb to about 2016). Libraries came from PCR. The instrument given in TCRdb is Illumina HiSeq 2500. TCR libraries were prepared with molecular barcoding, using unique molecular identifiers to normalize TCRbeta repertoire quantification. Starting from the raw public reads, TCRdb applied fastp trimming at Q25, assembled clones with MiXCR and retained in-frame beta chains. When rows share a CDR3 protein, they turn into one entry using the most common DNA and genes. Counted in this sample were more than 550,000 distinct CDR3 sequences; about 10% of them appeared once. The leading ten clones occupy roughly 3.9% of the sample. Sequencing was performed on PBMCs from the stem cell graft donor, taken from the stem cell graft. These receptors were collected from a human donor who donated a stem cell graft to a child with acute myeloid leukemia.

This clonotype has only a few counts. The J gene is TRBJ2-7, the V gene TRBV7-2; no clear D gene. The length of the CDR3 is 13 residues. With 2 bases removed from V and 5 bases from J, the gap between germline ends came to 10 bases. Per germline, CDR1 SGHTA and CDR2 FQGNSA. The CDR3 DNA is TGTGCCAGCAGCTTACCCCCAGGCCACGAGCAGTACTTC. Its protein is CASSLPPGHEQYF.

This clonotype was detected only a few times. The rearrangement joins TRBV20-1 to TRBJ2-7, with D uncertain. CDR1 and CDR2 from the germline V gene are DFQATT and SNEGSKA (reference sequence). This CDR3 region has 11 residues. V shed 0 bases and J shed 4 bases, with 4 bases lying between them. This chain's CDR3 is CSAREKYEQYF. As DNA, the CDR3 is TGCAGTGCTAGAGAAAAGTACGAGCAGTACTTC.

This clonotype was picked up many times. J is TRBJ2-1 and V is TRBV12-3 or TRBV12-4, with D tentatively TRBD2 (6 bases). The CDR3 has 17 residues. Trimming cost V 3 bases and J 4 bases, with 19 bases left between them. CDR3 region: CASSLGGPSIPYNEQFF. CDR3 nucleotide sequence: TGTGCCAGCAGTTTGGGGGGACCTAGCATCCCGTACAATGAGCAGTTCTTC.

The V call is TRBV11-2, the J call TRBJ1-6, with 10 bases lining up with TRBD1. Germline V lookup: CDR1 SGHAT, CDR2 FQNNGV. Germline trimming cut 0 bases from V and 4 bases from J; bases unmatched to any gene: 6. The CDR3 sequence is 18 residues long. The CDR3, as DNA: TGTGCCAGCAGCTTAGATCGGGACAGGGGCTCGTATAATTCACCCCTCCACTTT. This gives the protein CASSLDRDRGSYNSPLHF.

This clonotype came up many times. The chain is built from TRBV30 and TRBJ2-3; 9 nucleotides line up with TRBD1. From germline, CDR1 is GTSNPN and CDR2 SVGIG (reference sequence). The CDR3 is made up of 11 amino acids. CDR3 nucleotide sequence: TGTGCTAGGACAGGGGTGGATACGCAGTATTTT. The encoded protein is CARTGVDTQYF.

The rearrangement joins TRBV4-3 to TRBJ1-1; D remains ambiguous. Between the trimmed V and J ends, which lost 1 base and 4 bases, there was a span of 7 bases. Germline lookup yields CDR1 LGHNA and CDR2 YSLEER. The length of the CDR3 is 13 residues. The CDR3 region has the DNA TGCGCCAGCAGCCAAGGGACGGTCACTGAAGCTTTCTTT. The encoded protein is CASSQGTVTEAFF.

The chain carries TRBV3-1 and TRBJ1-5; TRBD1 matches 10 bases. The germline gives CDR1 LGHDT, CDR2 YNNKEL (reference sequence). Unmatched junction bases numbered 2, after V lost 3 bases and J lost 3 bases. This CDR3 is 15 amino acids long. CDR3 nucleotide sequence: TGTGCCAGCAGCCAGGGACAGGGGAACAATCAGCCCCAGCATTTT. This translates into CASSQGQGNNQPQHF.

This clonotype was seen ten or more times. The chain joins TRBV7-2 to TRBJ1-6; 8 positions agree with TRBD1. CDR3 size: 15 residues. V trimming: 4 bases; J trimming: 7 bases; junction bases outside the gene matches: 6. Germline V gene data show CDR1 as SGHTA and CDR2 as FQGNSA. DNA of the CDR3: TGTGCCAGCAGCTCGGACAGGGCAACCAATTCACCCCTCCACTTT. Amino acids: CASSSDRATNSPLHF.

The chain joins TRBV3-1 to TRBJ2-7; D gene ambiguous. CDR1 is LGHDT and CDR2 is YNNKEL in the germline V gene (reference sequence). CDR3 size: 13 residues. The germline V and J ends were trimmed by 5 bases and 3 bases, with 11 bases remaining between them. The CDR3: CASSEIDGYEQYF. Here the CDR3 DNA reads TGTGCCAGCAGCGAAATCGACGGCTACGAGCAGTACTTC.

This chain joins TRBV27 and TRBJ2-2; the D gene is possibly TRBD2 (5 bases). V dropped 7 bases and J dropped 3 bases, with 6 bases sitting between them. Germline-derived CDR1 and CDR2 are MNHEY and SMNVEV (reference sequence). The CDR3 has 12 residues. The CDR3 nucleotides are TGTGCCAGCAAGAGGGACACCGGGGAGCTGTTTTTT. It codes for CASKRDTGELFF.

Worth noting for this clonotype: A much larger clone sits a single nucleotide away, making a read error possible. The chain combines TRBV28 with TRBJ2-7; 10 bases are a match to TRBD1. Germline V gene lookup returns CDR1 MDHEN and CDR2 SYDVKM. This CDR3 contains 15 residues. Unmatched junction bases numbered 6, after V lost 4 bases and J lost 3 bases. The CDR3 region has the DNA TGTGCCAGCAGTTCGTCCGGGACAGGGGACTACGAGCAGTACTTC. Protein product: CASSSSGTGDYEQYF.

The chain links TRBV6-1 to TRBJ1-2; D is ambiguous. Germline V gene sequence: CDR1 MNHNS, CDR2 SASEGT. Trimming pared 6 bases from V and 9 bases from J, leaving 8 bases between. This CDR3 has 10 amino acids. The CDR3 loop is CASSRMRYTF. The CDR3 nucleotides are TGTGCCAGCAGCCGGATGCGCTACACCTTC.

This clonotype was picked up a small number of times. The gene calls are TRBV5-1 and TRBJ2-5, with a tentative D call TRBD1 (6 bases). The V end was cut by 4 bases, the J end by 5 bases, with 12 bases between. Germline CDR1 reads SGHRS; CDR2 reads YFSETQ. CDR3 length equals 13 residues. The CDR3 DNA follows: TGCGCCAGCAGCACCACAGGGACGGAGACCCAGTACTTC. It codes for CASSTTGTETQYF.

The chain is built from TRBV12-3 or TRBV12-4 and TRBJ2-2; TRBD2 matches 10 bases. CDR3 length: 18 residues. Unmatched junction bases numbered 16, after V lost 6 bases and J lost 6 bases. The CDR3 DNA is TGTGCCAGCAGCCCCCTACCTAGCGGGAGAAGTGGGGCCGGGGAGCTGTTTTTT. Protein: CASSPLPSGRSGAGELFF.

This clonotype was seen repeatedly, ten times or more. V and J are TRBV20-1 and TRBJ2-7, with D possibly TRBD2 on 5 matching bases. Germline values: CDR1 DFQATT, CDR2 SNEGSKA (reference sequence). There are 14 residues in the CDR3. Trimming stripped 6 bases from V and 5 bases from J, with 20 bases between. CDR3 protein: CSASGIGLPDEQYF. The DNA of the CDR3 is TGCAGTGCCAGTGGGATAGGACTGCCCGACGAGCAGTACTTC.

Ten or more counts support this clonotype. The V call is TRBV30, the J call TRBJ2-7, with D unclear. Germline CDR1 is GTSNPN and CDR2 is SVGIG (reference sequence). This CDR3 spans 13 amino acids. The V gene lost 0 bases and the J gene lost 1 base, with 7 bases spanning the gap. CDR3 in DNA: TGTGCCTGGAGTGTGCTGGTTTCCTACGAGCAGTACTTC. It codes for CAWSVLVSYEQYF.

This chain uses TRBV18 with TRBJ2-1; 7 nucleotides line up with TRBD2. The germline CDR1 and CDR2 sequences are KGHSH and LQKENI. V was pared by 3 bases and J by 0 bases, with 5 bases of the junction left unmatched. This CDR3 has 16 residues. CDR3 residues: CASSPAAGSSYNEQFF. DNA of the CDR3: TGTGCCAGCTCACCGGCAGCGGGGAGCTCCTACAATGAGCAGTTCTTC.

A few counts support this clonotype. This rearrangement joins TRBV12-5 to TRBJ2-1, with TRBD2 matching over 9 bases. CDR3 length equals 15 residues. Germline loops: CDR1 LGHNT, CDR2 FRNRAP. Germline trimming cut 6 bases from V and 9 bases from J; bases unmatched to any gene: 12. CDR3 amino acids: CASGGGASGTFEQFF. The CDR3 DNA is TGTGCTAGTGGGGGTGGTGCTAGCGGGACGTTTGAGCAGTTCTTC. Drawing the rest from reference TRBV12-5 and TRBJ2-1, the complete variable domain is DARVTQTPRHKVTEMGQEVTMRCQPILGHNTVFWYRQTMMQGLELLAYFRNRAPLDDSGMPKDRFSAEMPDATLATLKIQPSEPRDSAVYFCASGGGASGTFEQFFGPGTRLTVL.

The table lists this clonotype with a few counts. The chain couples TRBV7-2 to TRBJ2-1, with D possibly being TRBD2 (5 bases). Trimming cost V 1 base and J 11 bases, with 12 bases left between them. There are 13 residues in the CDR3. CDR1 and CDR2 from the germline V gene are SGHTA and FQGNSA. CDR3 sequence: CASSLVGLGKQFF. CDR3 nucleotide sequence: TGTGCCAGCAGCTTAGTAGGTCTCGGGAAGCAGTTCTTC.

The gene calls are TRBV6-2 or TRBV6-3 and TRBJ1-1; D not resolved. Per the germline V gene, CDR1 is MNHEY and CDR2 is SVGEGT. CDR3 length: 13 amino acids. Trimming took 7 bases from V and 0 from J, leaving 9 bases between them. The CDR3 loop reads CASILTVNTEAFF. The CDR3 DNA reads TGTGCCAGCATACTTACTGTGAACACTGAAGCTTTCTTT.

The chain employs TRBV24-1 and TRBJ2-2, with D hard to call. Trimming shortened V by 3 bases and J by 0 bases, and 10 bases separated the two germline ends. The CDR3 totals 16 residues. In germline, CDR1 is KGHDR, CDR2 SFDVKD. CDR3 in DNA: TGTGCCACCAGTGATGGTGGCGGCGCGAACACCGGGGAGCTGTTTTTT. This gives the protein CATSDGGGANTGELFF.

J is TRBJ1-5 and V is TRBV15, with a weak D call TRBD1 (5 bases). CDR3 length equals 15 residues. The V end lost 2 bases, the J end lost 4 bases, and 12 bases lay between the germline ends. Germline V CDR1 and CDR2: LNHNV, YYDKDF (reference sequence). Here the CDR3 reads CATSRPGTVNQPQHF. The DNA of the CDR3 is TGTGCCACCAGCAGACCCGGGACGGTAAATCAGCCCCAGCATTTT. The full variable domain, completed using reference TRBV15 and TRBJ1-5, is DAMVIQNPRYQVTQFGKPVTLSCSQTLNHNVMYWYQQKSSQAPKLLFHYYDKDFNNEADTPDNFQSRRPNTSFCFLDIRSPGLGDTAMYLCATSRPGTVNQPQHFGDGTRLSIL.

CDR3 sequence: CSASMQDNSPLHF. In DNA form, the CDR3 reads TGCAGTGCTAGTATGCAGGATAATTCACCCCTCCACTTT. This sequence joins TRBV20-1 and TRBJ1-6; D is uncertain. The CDR3 consists of 13 residues. Trimming pared 3 bases from V and 5 bases from J, leaving 8 bases between. The germline V gene has CDR1 DFQATT and CDR2 SNEGSKA (reference sequence).